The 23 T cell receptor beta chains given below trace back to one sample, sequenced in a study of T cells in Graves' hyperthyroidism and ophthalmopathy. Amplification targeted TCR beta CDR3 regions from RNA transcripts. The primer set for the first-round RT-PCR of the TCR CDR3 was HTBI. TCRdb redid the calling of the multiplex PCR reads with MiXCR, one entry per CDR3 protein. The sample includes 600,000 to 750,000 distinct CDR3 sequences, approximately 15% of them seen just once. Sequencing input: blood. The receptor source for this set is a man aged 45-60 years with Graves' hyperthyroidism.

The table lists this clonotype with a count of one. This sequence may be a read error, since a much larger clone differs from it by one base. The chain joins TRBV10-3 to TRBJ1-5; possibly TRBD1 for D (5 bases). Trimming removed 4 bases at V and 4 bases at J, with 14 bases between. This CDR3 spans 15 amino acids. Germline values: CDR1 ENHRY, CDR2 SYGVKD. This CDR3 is CAISGSQGKNQPQHF. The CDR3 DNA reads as TGTGCCATCAGTGGAAGTCAGGGCAAAAATCAGCCCCAGCATTTT.

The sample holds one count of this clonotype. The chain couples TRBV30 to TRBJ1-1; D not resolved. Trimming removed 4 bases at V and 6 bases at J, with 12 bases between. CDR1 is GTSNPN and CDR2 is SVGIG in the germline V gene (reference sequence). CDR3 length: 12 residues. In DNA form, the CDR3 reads TGTGCCTGGACCCGGAGTGGGCCTGAAGCTTTCTTT. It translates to CAWTRSGPEAFF.

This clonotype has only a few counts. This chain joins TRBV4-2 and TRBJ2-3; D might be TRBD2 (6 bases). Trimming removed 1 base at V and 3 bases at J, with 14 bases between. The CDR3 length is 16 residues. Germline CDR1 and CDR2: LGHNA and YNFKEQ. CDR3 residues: CASSQASGVITDTQYF. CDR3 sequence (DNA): TGTGCCAGCAGCCAAGCGTCGGGAGTTATAACAGATACGCAGTATTTT.

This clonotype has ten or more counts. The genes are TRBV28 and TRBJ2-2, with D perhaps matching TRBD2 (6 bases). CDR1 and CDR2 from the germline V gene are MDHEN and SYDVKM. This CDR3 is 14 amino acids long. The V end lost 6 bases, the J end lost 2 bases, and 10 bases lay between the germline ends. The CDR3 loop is CASSRGSNTGELFF. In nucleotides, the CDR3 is TGTGCCAGCAGCCGGGGGTCCAACACCGGGGAGCTGTTTTTT.

CDR3 bases: TGCAGCGTTACTGCGAACACTGAAGCTTTCTTT. Amino acid sequence: CSVTANTEAFF. V gene TRBV29-1 combines with J gene TRBJ1-1, with D unclear. V was clipped by 5 bases and J by 1 base, with 5 bases between them. Germline values: CDR1 SQVTM, CDR2 ANQGSEA. The CDR3 is 11 residues long.

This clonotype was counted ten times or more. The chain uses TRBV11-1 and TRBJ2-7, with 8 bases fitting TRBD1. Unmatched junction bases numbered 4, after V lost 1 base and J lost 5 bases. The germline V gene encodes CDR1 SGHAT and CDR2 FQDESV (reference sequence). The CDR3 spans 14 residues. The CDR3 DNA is TGTGCCAGCAGCTTAGTCAGGGGGCCTCACGAGCAGTACTTC. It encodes CASSLVRGPHEQYF.

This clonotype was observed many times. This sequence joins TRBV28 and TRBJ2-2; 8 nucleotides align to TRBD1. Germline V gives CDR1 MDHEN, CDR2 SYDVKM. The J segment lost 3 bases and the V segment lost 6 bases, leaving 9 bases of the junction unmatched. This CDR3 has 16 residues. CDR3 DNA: TGTGCCAGCAGCCCCCTAGTGACAGGGGACACCGGGGAGCTGTTTTTT. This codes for CASSPLVTGDTGELFF.

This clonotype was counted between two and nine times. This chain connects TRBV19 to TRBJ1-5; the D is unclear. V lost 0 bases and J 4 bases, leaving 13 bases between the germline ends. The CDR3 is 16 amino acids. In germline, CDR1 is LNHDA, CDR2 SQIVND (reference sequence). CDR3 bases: TGTGCCAGTAGTATAGAGGGTGATACCAAAAATCAGCCCCAGCATTTT. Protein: CASSIEGDTKNQPQHF.

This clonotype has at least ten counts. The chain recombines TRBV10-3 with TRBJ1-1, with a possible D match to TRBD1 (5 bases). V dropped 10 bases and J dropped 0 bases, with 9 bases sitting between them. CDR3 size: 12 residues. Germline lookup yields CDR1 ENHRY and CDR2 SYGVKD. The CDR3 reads CATGYLNTEAFF. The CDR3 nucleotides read TGTGCCACAGGGTACCTGAACACTGAAGCTTTCTTT.

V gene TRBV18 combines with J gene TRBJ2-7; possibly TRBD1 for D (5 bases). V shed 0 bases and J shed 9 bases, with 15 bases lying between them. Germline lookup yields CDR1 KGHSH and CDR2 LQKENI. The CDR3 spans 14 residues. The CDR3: CASSPPGATPGQYF. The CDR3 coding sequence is TGTGCCAGCTCACCACCAGGGGCAACGCCGGGGCAGTACTTC.

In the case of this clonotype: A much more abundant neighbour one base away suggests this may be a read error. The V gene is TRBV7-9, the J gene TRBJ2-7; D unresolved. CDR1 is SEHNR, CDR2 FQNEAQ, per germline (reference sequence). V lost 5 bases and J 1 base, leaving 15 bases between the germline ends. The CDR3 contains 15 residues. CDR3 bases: TGTGCCAGCAGCCCCAATAGGTTGGCGTCCTACGAGCAGTACTTC. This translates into CASSPNRLASYEQYF.

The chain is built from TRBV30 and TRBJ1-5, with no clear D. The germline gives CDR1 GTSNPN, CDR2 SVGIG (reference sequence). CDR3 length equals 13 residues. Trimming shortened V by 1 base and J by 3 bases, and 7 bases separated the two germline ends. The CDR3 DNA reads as TGTGCCTGGAGTGGGGGTGACAATCAGCCCCAGCATTTT. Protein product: CAWSGGDNQPQHF.

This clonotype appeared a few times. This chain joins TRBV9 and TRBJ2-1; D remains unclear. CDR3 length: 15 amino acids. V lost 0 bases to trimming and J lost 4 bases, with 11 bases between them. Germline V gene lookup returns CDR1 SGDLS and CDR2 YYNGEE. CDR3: CASSVVEADYNEQFF. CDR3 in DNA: TGTGCCAGCAGCGTAGTTGAGGCGGATTACAATGAGCAGTTCTTC.

The CDR3, as DNA: TGTGCCAGCAGCAATGGACTGGAGGCTGCTGGAAACACCATATATTTT. It translates to CASSNGLEAAGNTIYF. The rearrangement links TRBV12-3 or TRBV12-4 to TRBJ1-3; D remains ambiguous. V lost 6 bases to trimming and J lost 2 bases, with 17 bases between them. This CDR3 has 16 amino acids.

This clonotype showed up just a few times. For the CDR3, the DNA is TGTGCCAGTAGTCCCGACGGAGGGAGAGACTCCTACAATGAGCAGTTCTTC. Encoded protein: CASSPDGGRDSYNEQFF. The chain couples TRBV19 to TRBJ2-1; D possibly corresponds to TRBD2 (6 bases). CDR3 length equals 17 residues. With 5 bases removed from V and 0 bases from J, the gap between germline ends came to 17 bases. The germline V gene encodes CDR1 LNHDA and CDR2 SQIVND (reference sequence).

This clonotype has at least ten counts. The CDR3 is CASSLVVTGELFF. For the CDR3, the DNA is TGCGCCAGCAGCTTGGTGGTCACCGGGGAGCTGTTTTTT. V is TRBV5-1 and J is TRBJ2-2, with D unresolved. Between the trimmed V and J ends, which lost 0 bases and 4 bases, there was a span of 4 bases. This CDR3 comprises 13 residues. The V gene's germline CDR1 is SGHRS and CDR2 YFSETQ.

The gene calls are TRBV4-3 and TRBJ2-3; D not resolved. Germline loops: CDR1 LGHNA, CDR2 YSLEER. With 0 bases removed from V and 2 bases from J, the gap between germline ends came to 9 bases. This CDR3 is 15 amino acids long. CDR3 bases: TGCGCCAGCAGCCAAGATTTAGAGAACACAGATACGCAGTATTTT. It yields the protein CASSQDLENTDTQYF.

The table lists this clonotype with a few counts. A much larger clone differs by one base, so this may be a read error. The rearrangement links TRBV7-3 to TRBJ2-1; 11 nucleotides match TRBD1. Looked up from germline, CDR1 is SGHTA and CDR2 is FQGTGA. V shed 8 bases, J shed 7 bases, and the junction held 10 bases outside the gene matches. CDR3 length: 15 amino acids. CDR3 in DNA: TGTGCCAGCGGCTCTCCGGGACAGGGGGGGAATGAGCAGTTCTTC. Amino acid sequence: CASGSPGQGGNEQFF.

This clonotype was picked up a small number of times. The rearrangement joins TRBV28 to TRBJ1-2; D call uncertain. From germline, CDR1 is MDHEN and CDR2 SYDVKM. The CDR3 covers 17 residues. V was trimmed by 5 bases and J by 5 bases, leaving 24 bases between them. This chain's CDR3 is CASSPSTMETGGYGYTF. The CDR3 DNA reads TGTGCCAGCAGTCCCTCAACCATGGAGACGGGTGGATATGGCTACACCTTC.

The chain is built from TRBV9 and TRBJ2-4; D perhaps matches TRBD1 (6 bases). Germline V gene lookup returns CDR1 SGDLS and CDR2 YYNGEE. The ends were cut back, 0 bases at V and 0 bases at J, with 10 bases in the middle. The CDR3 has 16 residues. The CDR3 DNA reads TGTGCCAGCAGCGTAGATTTGACAGGAGCCAAAAACATTCAGTACTTC. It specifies CASSVDLTGAKNIQYF.

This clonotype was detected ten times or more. CDR3 sequence: CASRVAGGIRTDTQYF. CDR3 bases: TGTGCCAGCAGAGTAGCGGGAGGGATCCGCACAGATACGCAGTATTTT. J is TRBJ2-3 and V is TRBV27, with TRBD2 matching 11 bases. Per germline, CDR1 MNHEY and CDR2 SMNVEV (reference sequence). The CDR3 sequence is 16 residues long. Trimming removed 6 bases from V and 1 base from J; junction bases left unmatched: 6.

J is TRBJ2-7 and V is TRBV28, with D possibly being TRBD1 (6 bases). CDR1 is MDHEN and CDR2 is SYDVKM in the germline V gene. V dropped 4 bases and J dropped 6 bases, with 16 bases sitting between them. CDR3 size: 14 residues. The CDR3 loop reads CASSSRGPHIEQYF. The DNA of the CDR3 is TGTGCCAGCAGTTCCAGGGGCCCCCATATCGAGCAGTACTTC.

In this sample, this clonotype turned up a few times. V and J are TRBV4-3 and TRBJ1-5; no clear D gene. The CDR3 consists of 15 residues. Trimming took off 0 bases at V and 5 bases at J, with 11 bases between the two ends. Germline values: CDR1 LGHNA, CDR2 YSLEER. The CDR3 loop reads CASSQDLLIDQPQHF. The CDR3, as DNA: TGCGCCAGCAGCCAAGATCTCCTGATTGATCAGCCCCAGCATTTT.